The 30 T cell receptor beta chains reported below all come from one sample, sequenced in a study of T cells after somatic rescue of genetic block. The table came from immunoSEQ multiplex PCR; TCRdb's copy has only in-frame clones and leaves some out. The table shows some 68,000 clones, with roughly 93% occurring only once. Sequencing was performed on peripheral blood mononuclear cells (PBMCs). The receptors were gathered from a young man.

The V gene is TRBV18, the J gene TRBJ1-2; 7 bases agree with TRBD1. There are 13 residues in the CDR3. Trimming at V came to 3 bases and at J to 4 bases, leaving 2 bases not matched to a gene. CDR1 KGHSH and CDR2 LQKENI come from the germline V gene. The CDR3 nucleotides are TGTGCCAGCTCACCGGGACAGCTCTATGGCTACACCTTC. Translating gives CASSPGQLYGYTF.

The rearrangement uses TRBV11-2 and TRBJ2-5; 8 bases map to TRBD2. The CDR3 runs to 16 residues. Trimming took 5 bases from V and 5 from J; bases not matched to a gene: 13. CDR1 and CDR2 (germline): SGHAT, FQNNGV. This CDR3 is CASSTRTSGGGETQYF. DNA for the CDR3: TGTGCCAGCAGCACCCGAACTAGCGGAGGGGGGGAGACCCAGTACTTC.

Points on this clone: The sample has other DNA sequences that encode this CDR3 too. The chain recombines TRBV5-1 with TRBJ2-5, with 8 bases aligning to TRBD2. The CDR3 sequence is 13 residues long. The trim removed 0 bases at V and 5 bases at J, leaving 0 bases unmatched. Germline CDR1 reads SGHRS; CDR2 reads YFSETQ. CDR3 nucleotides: TGCGCCAGCAGCTTGGGCGGGGGGGAGACCCAGTACTTC. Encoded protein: CASSLGGGETQYF.

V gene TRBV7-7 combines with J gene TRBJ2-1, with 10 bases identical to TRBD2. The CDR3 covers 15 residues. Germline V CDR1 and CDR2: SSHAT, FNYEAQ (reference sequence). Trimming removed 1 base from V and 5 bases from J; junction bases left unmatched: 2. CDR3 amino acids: CASSLGLAGNNEQFF. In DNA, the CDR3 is TGTGCCAGCAGCTTAGGACTAGCGGGTAACAATGAGCAGTTCTTC.

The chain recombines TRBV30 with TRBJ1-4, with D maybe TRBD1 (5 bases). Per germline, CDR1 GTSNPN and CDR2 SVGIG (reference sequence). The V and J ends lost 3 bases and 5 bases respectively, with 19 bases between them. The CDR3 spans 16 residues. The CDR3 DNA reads TGTGCCTGGAGCGAGGGGCTCCAGGCAGCAAATGAAAAACTGTTTTTT. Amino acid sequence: CAWSEGLQAANEKLFF.

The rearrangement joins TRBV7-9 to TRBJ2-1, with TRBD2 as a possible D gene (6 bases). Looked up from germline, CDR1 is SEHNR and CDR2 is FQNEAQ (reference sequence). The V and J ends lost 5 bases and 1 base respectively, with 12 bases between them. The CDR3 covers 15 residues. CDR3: CASSLGGVSYNEQFF. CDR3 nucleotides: TGTGCCAGCAGCCTCGGAGGGGTTTCCTACAATGAGCAGTTCTTC.

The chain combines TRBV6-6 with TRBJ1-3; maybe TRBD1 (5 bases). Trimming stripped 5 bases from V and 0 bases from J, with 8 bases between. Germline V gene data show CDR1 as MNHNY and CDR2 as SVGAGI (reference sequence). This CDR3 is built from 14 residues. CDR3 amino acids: CASSNGGSGNTIYF. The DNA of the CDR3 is TGTGCCAGCAGTAACGGGGGCTCTGGAAACACCATATATTTT.

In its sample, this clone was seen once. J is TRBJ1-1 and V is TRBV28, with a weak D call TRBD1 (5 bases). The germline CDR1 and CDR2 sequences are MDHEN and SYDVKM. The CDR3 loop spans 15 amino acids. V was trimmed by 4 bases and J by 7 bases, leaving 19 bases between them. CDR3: CASSSPLRVKYEAFF. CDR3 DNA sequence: TGTGCCAGCAGTTCCCCCCTCAGGGTGAAGTATGAAGCTTTCTTT.

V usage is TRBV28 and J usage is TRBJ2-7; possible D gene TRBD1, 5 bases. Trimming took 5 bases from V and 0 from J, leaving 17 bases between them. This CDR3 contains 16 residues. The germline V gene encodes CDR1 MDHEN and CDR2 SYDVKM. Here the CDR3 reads CASSTPPTAYSYEQYF. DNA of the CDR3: TGTGCCAGCAGTACACCCCCGACAGCCTACTCCTACGAGCAGTACTTC.

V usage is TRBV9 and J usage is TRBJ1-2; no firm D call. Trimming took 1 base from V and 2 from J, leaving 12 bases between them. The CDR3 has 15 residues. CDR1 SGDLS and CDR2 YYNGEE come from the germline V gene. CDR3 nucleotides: TGTGCCAGCAGCGTACAAGACCGGATGAACTATGGCTACACCTTC. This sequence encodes CASSVQDRMNYGYTF.

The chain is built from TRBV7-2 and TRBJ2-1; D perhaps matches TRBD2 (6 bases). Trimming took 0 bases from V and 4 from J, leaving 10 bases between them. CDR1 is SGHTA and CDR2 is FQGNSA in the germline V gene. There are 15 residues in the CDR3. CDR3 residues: CASSLAVAGYNEQFF. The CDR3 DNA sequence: TGTGCCAGCAGCTTAGCGGTTGCGGGGTACAATGAGCAGTTCTTC.

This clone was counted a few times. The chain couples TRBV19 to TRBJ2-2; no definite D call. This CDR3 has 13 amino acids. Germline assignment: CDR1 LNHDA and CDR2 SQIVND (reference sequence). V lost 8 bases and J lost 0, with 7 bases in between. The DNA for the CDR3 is TGTGCCAGTTATGGCACGAACACCGGGGAGCTGTTTTTT. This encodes CASYGTNTGELFF.

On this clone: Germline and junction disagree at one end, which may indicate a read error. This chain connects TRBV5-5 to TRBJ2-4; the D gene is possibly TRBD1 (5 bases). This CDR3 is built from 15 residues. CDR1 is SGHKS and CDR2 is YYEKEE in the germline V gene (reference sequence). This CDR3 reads CASRGDSYRPMSHNF. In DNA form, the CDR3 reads TGTGCCAGCAGGGGTGACAGCTACCGCCCCATGTCCCACAACTTC.

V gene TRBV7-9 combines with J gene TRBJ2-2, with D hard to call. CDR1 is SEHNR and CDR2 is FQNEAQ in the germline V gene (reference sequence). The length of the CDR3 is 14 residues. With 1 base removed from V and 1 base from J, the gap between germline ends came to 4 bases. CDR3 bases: TGTGCCAGCAGCTTAGAGGGGAACACCGGGGAGCTGTTTTTT. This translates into CASSLEGNTGELFF.

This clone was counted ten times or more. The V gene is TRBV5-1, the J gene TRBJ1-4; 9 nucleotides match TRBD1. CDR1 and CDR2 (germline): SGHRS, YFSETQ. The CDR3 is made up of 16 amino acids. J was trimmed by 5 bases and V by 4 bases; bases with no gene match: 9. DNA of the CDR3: TGCGCCAGCAGCCTTGCTACAGGGGGCGGCAATGAAAAACTGTTTTTT. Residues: CASSLATGGGNEKLFF.

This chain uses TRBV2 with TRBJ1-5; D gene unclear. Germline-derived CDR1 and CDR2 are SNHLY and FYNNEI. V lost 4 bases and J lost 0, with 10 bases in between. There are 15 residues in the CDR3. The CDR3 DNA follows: TGTGCCAGCAGTGCTTTGGCTAGTAGCAATCAGCCCCAGCATTTT. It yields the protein CASSALASSNQPQHF.

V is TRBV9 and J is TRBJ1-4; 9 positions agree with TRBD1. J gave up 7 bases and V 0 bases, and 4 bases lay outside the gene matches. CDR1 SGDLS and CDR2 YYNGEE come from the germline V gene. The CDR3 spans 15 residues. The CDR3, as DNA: TGTGCCAGCAGCGTAGAAGGGACAGGGAGTGAAAAACTGTTTTTT. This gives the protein CASSVEGTGSEKLFF.

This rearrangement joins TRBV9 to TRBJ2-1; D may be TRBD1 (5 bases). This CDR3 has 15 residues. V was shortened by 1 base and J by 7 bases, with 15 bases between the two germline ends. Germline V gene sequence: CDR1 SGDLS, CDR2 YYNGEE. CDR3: CASSVWSGMVNEQFF. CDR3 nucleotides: TGTGCCAGCAGCGTATGGTCAGGGATGGTGAATGAGCAGTTCTTC.

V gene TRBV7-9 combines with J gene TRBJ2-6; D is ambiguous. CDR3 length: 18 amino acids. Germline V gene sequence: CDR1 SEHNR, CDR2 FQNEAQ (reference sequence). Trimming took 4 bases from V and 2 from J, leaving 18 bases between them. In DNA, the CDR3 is TGTGCCAGCAGCTCGTCGGAAATTGCCCGAACTGGGGCCAACGTCCTGACTTTC. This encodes CASSSSEIARTGANVLTF.

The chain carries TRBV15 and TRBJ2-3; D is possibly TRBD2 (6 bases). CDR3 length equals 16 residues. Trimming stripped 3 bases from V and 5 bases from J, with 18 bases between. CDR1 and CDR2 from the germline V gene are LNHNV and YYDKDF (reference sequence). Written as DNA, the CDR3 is TGTGCCACCAGCAGTGCACGGACTACTCCCGGAGATACGCAGTATTTT. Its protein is CATSSARTTPGDTQYF.

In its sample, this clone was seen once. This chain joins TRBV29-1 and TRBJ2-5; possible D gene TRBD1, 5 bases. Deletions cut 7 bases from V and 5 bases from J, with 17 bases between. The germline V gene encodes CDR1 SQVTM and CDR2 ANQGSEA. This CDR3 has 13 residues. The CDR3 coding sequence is TGCAGCGCCCAACCAGGGCGCTTGGAGACCCAGTACTTC. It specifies CSAQPGRLETQYF.

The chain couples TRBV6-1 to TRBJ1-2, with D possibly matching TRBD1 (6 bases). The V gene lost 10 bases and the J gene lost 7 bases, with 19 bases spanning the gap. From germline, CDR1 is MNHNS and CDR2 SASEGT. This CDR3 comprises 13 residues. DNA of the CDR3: TGTGCCACCAGCTTACAAGGGGGTAGTGGCTACACCTTC. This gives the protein CATSLQGGSGYTF.

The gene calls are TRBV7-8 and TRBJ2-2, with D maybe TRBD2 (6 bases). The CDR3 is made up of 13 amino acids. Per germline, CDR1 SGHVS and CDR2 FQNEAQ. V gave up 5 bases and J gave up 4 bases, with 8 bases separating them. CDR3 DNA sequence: TGTGCCAGCAGCCCTAGCGTCACCGGGGAGCTGTTTTTT. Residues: CASSPSVTGELFF. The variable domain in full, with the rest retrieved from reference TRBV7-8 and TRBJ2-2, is GAGVSQSPRYKVAKRGQDVALRCDPISGHVSLFWYQQALGQGPEFLTYFQNEAQLDKSGLPSDRFFAERPEGSVSTLKIQRTQQEDSAVYLCASSPSVTGELFFGEGSRLTVL.

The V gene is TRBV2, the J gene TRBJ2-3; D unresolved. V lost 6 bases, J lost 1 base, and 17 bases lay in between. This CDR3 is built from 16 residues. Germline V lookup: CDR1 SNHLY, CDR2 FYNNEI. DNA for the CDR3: TGTGCCAGCAGGAAACGGGCTGATCGGGGCACAGATACGCAGTATTTT. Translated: CASRKRADRGTDTQYF.

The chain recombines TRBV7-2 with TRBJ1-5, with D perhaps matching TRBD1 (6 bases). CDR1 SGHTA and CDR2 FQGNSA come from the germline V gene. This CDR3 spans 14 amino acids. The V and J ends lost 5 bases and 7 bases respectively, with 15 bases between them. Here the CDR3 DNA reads TGTGCCAGCAGCCAAGGGGGGCCCCGACAGCCCCAGCATTTT. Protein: CASSQGGPRQPQHF.

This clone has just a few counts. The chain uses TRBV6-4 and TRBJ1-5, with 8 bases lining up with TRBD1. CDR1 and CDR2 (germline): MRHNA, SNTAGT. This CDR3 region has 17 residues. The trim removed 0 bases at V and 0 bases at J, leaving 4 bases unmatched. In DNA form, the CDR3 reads TGTGCCAGCAGTGACTCGACGACAGGGGATAGCAATCAGCCCCAGCATTTT. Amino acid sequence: CASSDSTTGDSNQPQHF.

The CDR3 DNA reads TGTGCCAGCAGCCAGCCGCCGGGGAGCACAGATACGCAGTATTTT. Protein: CASSQPPGSTDTQYF. The chain recombines TRBV5-4 with TRBJ2-3; tentative D call: TRBD2 (5 bases). The ends were cut back, 4 bases at V and 0 bases at J, with 12 bases in the middle. The CDR3 length is 15 residues. Germline assignment: CDR1 SGHNT and CDR2 YYREEE (reference sequence). Variable domain in full (rest from reference TRBV5-4 and TRBJ2-3): ETGVTQSPTHLIKTRGQQVTLRCSSQSGHNTVSWYQQALGQGPQFIFQYYREEENGRGNFPPRFSGLQFPNYSSELNVNALELDDSALYLCASSQPPGSTDTQYFGPGTRLTVL.

CDR3 nucleotides: TGTGCCAGCAGAAGAGACAGGGATAGCAATCAGCCCCAGCATTTT. This encodes CASRRDRDSNQPQHF. This chain connects TRBV6-1 to TRBJ1-5, with 7 bases aligning to TRBD1. Per germline, CDR1 MNHNS and CDR2 SASEGT. Trimming cost V 6 bases and J 0 bases; bases outside gene matches: 5. The CDR3 contains 15 residues.

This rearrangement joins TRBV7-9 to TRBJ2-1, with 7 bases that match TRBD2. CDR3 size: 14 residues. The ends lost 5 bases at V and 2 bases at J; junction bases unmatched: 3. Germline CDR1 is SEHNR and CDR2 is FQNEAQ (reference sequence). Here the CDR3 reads CASSPGLTYNEQFF. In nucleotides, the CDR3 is TGTGCCAGCAGCCCGGGACTAACCTACAATGAGCAGTTCTTC.

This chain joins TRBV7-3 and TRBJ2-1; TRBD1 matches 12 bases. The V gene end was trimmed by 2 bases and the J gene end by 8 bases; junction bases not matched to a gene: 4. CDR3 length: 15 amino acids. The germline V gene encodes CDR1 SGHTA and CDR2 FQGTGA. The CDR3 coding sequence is TGTGCCAGCAGCTTACTGGGACAGGGGGCGCATGAGCAGTTCTTC. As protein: CASSLLGQGAHEQFF.